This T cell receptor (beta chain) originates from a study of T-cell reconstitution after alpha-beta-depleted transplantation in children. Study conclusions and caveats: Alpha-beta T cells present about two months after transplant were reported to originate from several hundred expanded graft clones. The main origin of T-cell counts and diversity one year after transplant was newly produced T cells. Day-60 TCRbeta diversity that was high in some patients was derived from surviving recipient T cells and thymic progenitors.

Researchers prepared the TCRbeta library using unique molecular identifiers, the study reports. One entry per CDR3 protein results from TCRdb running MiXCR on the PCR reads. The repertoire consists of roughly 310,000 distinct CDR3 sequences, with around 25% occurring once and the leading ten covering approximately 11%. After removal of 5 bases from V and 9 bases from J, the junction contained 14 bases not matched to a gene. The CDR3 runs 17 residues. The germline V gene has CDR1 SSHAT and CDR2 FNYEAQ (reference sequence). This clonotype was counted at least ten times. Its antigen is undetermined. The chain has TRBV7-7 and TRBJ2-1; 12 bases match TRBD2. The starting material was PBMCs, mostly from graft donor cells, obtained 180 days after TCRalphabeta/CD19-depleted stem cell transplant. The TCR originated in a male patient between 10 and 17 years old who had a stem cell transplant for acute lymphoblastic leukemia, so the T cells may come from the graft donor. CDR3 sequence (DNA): TGTGCCAGCAGCCCCGTCTTGAGACTAGCGGGAGTATCTGAGCAGTTCTTC. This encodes CASSPVLRLAGVSEQFF.